These 31 T cell receptor beta chains originate from one sample sequenced in a study of a mutant IDH1 vaccine in newly diagnosed glioma. Time point described: week 5, during vaccination. Every single dose of the vaccine, 300 ug of mutant IDH1 20-mer peptide, came with topical imiquimod. The antigens for these receptors are not known. The assay was immunoSEQ multiplex PCR, and TCRdb's table has in-frame clones only and misses some. The profile shows 50,000 to 70,000 clones, around 82% of them singletons. The source was PBMCs, collected from a glioma patient whose treatment included an IDH1 peptide vaccine. The receptors were gathered from a woman aged 18-29 years with glioma. Some clones in this sample may be carry-over from other donors' samples.

J is TRBJ2-7 and V is TRBV20-1; D remains unclear. In germline, CDR1 is DFQATT, CDR2 SNEGSKA (reference sequence). The CDR3 sequence is 11 residues long. Trimming cost V 2 bases and J 2 bases, with 4 bases left between them. The CDR3 spells CSARTAYEQYF. CDR3 coding DNA: TGCAGTGCTAGAACGGCCTACGAGCAGTACTTC.

The CDR3 is CASGGEKGNYGYTF. In nucleotides, the CDR3 is TGTGCCAGCGGAGGGGAGAAGGGTAACTATGGCTACACCTTC. V is TRBV21-1 and J is TRBJ1-2. TRBV21-1 constitutes a pseudogene. This CDR3 is 14 amino acids long.

This chain uses TRBV19 with TRBJ1-1; D remains ambiguous. Germline V gives CDR1 LNHDA, CDR2 SQIVND (reference sequence). This CDR3 is 14 amino acids long. Trimming removed 0 bases at V and 4 bases at J, with 9 bases between. This CDR3 reads CASSIEGGSTEAFF. CDR3 nucleotide sequence: TGTGCCAGTAGTATAGAAGGCGGGAGCACTGAAGCTTTCTTT.

V usage is TRBV2 and J usage is TRBJ1-1; 7 bases align to TRBD1. Germline V lookup: CDR1 SNHLY, CDR2 FYNNEI. The CDR3 has 13 residues. J gave up 3 bases and V 7 bases, and 5 bases lay outside the gene matches. CDR3 DNA: TGTGCCAGCAATGCCCAGGGGGACACTGAAGCTTTCTTT. Its translation: CASNAQGDTEAFF.

The genes are TRBV5-1 and TRBJ2-7; TRBD1 matches 10 bases. There are 15 residues in the CDR3. With V trimmed by 0 bases and J by 5 bases, 5 bases remained unmatched. Germline assignment: CDR1 SGHRS and CDR2 YFSETQ. The CDR3 DNA reads as TGCGCCAGCAGCTTGGGCTGGGGACAGGGGAACGAGCAGTACTTC. This sequence encodes CASSLGWGQGNEQYF.

The chain carries TRBV19 and TRBJ1-1; TRBD1 is a possible D gene (6 bases). The length of the CDR3 is 14 residues. Trimming cost V 3 bases and J 1 base, with 9 bases left between them. The germline CDR1 and CDR2 sequences are LNHDA and SQIVND (reference sequence). For the CDR3, the DNA is TGTGCCAGTAGTATGAGAGGGGGGAACACTGAAGCTTTCTTT. Translated, it gives CASSMRGGNTEAFF. Full variable domain (rest looked up from reference TRBV19 and TRBJ1-1): DGGITQSPKYLFRKEGQNVTLSCEQNLNHDAMYWYRQDPGQGLRLIYYSQIVNDFQKGDIAEGYSVSREKKESFPLTVTSAQKNPTAFYLCASSMRGGNTEAFFGQGTRLTVV.

The J gene is TRBJ2-7, the V gene TRBV9; D tentatively fits TRBD1 or TRBD2 (5 bases each). V shed 0 bases and J shed 3 bases, with 10 bases lying between them. The germline CDR1 and CDR2 sequences are SGDLS and YYNGEE. The CDR3 consists of 14 residues. CDR3: CASSVGVGGYEQYF. The CDR3 DNA reads TGTGCCAGCAGCGTAGGAGTTGGGGGCTACGAGCAGTACTTC.

V gene TRBV6-5 combines with J gene TRBJ2-7; 7 bases match TRBD2. The ends lost 5 bases at V and 7 bases at J; junction bases unmatched: 11. CDR3 size: 14 residues. CDR1 is MNHEY and CDR2 is SVGAGI in the germline V gene. Here the CDR3 reads CASSRTSTSSEQYF. The CDR3 nucleotides read TGTGCCAGCAGTCGAACCTCGACTAGCTCAGAGCAGTACTTC.

The chain joins TRBV19 to TRBJ2-2; D is possibly TRBD2 (5 bases). V lost 6 bases to trimming and J lost 8 bases, with 16 bases between them. CDR3 length equals 14 residues. From germline, CDR1 is LNHDA and CDR2 SQIVND (reference sequence). The CDR3 coding sequence is TGTGCCAGTAGCGACATGGCGGGTTGGGGGGAGCTGTTTTTT. Amino acids: CASSDMAGWGELFF.

This clone was recorded once. The chain carries TRBV2 and TRBJ2-2; 9 nucleotides match TRBD1. The CDR3 runs to 12 residues. Germline V gene sequence: CDR1 SNHLY, CDR2 FYNNEI. J lost 8 bases, V lost 8 bases, and 3 bases had no gene match. The DNA of the CDR3 is TGTGCCAGCCACAGGGGGCGGGGGGAGCTGTTTTTT. Residues: CASHRGRGELFF.

The genes are TRBV27 and TRBJ2-7; 7 bases align to TRBD2. This CDR3 contains 13 residues. CDR1 and CDR2 (germline): MNHEY, SMNVEV (reference sequence). V was pared by 3 bases and J by 3 bases, with 2 bases of the junction left unmatched. CDR3 coding DNA: TGTGCCAGCAGTTTCCTAGCGGACTACGAGCAGTACTTC. Its protein is CASSFLADYEQYF.

The rearrangement uses TRBV13 and TRBJ1-2; D not resolved. This CDR3 contains 15 residues. CDR1 is PRHDT and CDR2 is FYEKMQ in the germline V gene (reference sequence). The V end was cut by 8 bases, the J end by 7 bases, with 23 bases between. The CDR3 DNA sequence: TGTGCCAGCCTCACATCCTCGGGGTTAAAGGGTGGCTACACCTTC. Residues: CASLTSSGLKGGYTF.

V is TRBV19 and J is TRBJ1-1; D uncertain. The CDR3 contains 14 residues. Germline V CDR1 and CDR2: LNHDA, SQIVND (reference sequence). Trimming removed 3 bases at V and 6 bases at J, with 14 bases between. The CDR3 nucleotides read TGTGCCAGTAGTATGAGGCTACGAGGGCCTGAAGCTTTCTTT. It encodes CASSMRLRGPEAFF.

This chain joins TRBV13 and TRBJ2-7; 14 nucleotides match TRBD2. CDR3 length equals 15 residues. Per the germline V gene, CDR1 is PRHDT and CDR2 is FYEKMQ (reference sequence). After removal of 1 base from V and 6 bases from J, the junction contained 2 bases not matched to a gene. The CDR3 DNA sequence: TGTGCCAGCAGCTTAGTCGGACTAGCGGGGGGCGAGCAGTACTTC. It encodes CASSLVGLAGGEQYF.

The rearrangement uses TRBV5-4 and TRBJ1-1; D possibly corresponds to TRBD1 (5 bases). The CDR3 is 14 amino acids. Trimming took 3 bases from V and 2 from J, leaving 11 bases between them. From germline, CDR1 is SGHNT and CDR2 YYREEE (reference sequence). The CDR3, as DNA: TGTGCCAGCAGCTCGCCCGGGGCTAACACTGAAGCTTTCTTT. Translated: CASSSPGANTEAFF.

The chain uses TRBV7-2 and TRBJ2-7; a weak D match, TRBD2 (5 bases). Trimming left V 1 base short and J 3 bases short, with 7 bases between. The CDR3 has 13 amino acids. The germline V gene encodes CDR1 SGHTA and CDR2 FQGNSA. The CDR3 reads CASSLGGNYEQYF. The CDR3 bases are TGTGCCAGCAGCTTAGGAGGGAACTACGAGCAGTACTTC.

The chain uses TRBV4-1 and TRBJ2-7; no clear D. There are 13 residues in the CDR3. Trimming left V 0 bases short and J 5 bases short, with 8 bases between. CDR1 and CDR2 (germline): MGHRA, YSYEKL. The chain's CDR3 is CASSQDPGNEQYF. The CDR3 DNA follows: TGCGCCAGCAGCCAAGATCCTGGGAACGAGCAGTACTTC.

This clone was observed a handful of times. The chain is built from TRBV7-3 and TRBJ2-1; no clear D gene. The V gene lost 2 bases and the J gene lost 4 bases, with 9 bases spanning the gap. Germline loops: CDR1 SGHTA, CDR2 FQGTGA. The CDR3 is 14 amino acids. CDR3 sequence: CASSLFAGYNEQFF. The CDR3, as DNA: TGTGCCAGCAGCTTATTTGCCGGATACAATGAGCAGTTCTTC.

CDR3 nucleotides: TGCGCCAGCAGCCCCGGGACAGGGGGCAGGGCCGGGGAGCTGTTTTTT. Protein product: CASSPGTGGRAGELFF. This rearrangement joins TRBV5-1 to TRBJ2-2; TRBD1 matches 12 bases. The CDR3 has 16 amino acids. J gave up 6 bases and V 4 bases, and 7 bases lay outside the gene matches. CDR1 and CDR2 from the germline V gene are SGHRS and YFSETQ. Full variable domain (rest looked up from reference TRBV5-1 and TRBJ2-2): KAGVTQTPRYLIKTRGQQVTLSCSPISGHRSVSWYQQTPGQGLQFLFEYFSETQRNKGNFPGRFSGRQFSNSRSEMNVSTLELGDSALYLCASSPGTGGRAGELFFGEGSRLTVL.

In this sample, this clone turned up a few times. The V and J genes are TRBV7-2 and TRBJ1-1; a possible D gene is TRBD1 (5 bases). This CDR3 region has 15 residues. In germline, CDR1 is SGHTA, CDR2 FQGNSA. V lost 5 bases and J lost 1, with 14 bases in between. DNA for the CDR3: TGTGCCAGCAGCCAGTACAGGAGCACGAACACTGAAGCTTTCTTT. Translated: CASSQYRSTNTEAFF.

The chain carries TRBV9 and TRBJ1-2; possible D gene TRBD1, 5 bases. The CDR3 runs to 15 residues. The germline gives CDR1 SGDLS, CDR2 YYNGEE. Trimming stripped 3 bases from V and 2 bases from J, with 14 bases between. The CDR3: CASSGPGISNYGYTF. CDR3 sequence (DNA): TGTGCCAGCAGCGGCCCAGGGATTTCGAACTATGGCTACACCTTC.

V gene TRBV11-2 combines with J gene TRBJ1-5, with D unresolved. This CDR3 has 15 amino acids. The V gene's germline CDR1 is SGHAT and CDR2 FQNNGV. V gave up 5 bases and J gave up 2 bases, with 13 bases separating them. In nucleotides, the CDR3 is TGTGCCAGCAGCGAGGGTAGTGGGGGCAATCAGCCCCAGCATTTT. Translated: CASSEGSGGNQPQHF.

The J gene is TRBJ1-2, the V gene TRBV6-7; no definite D call. TRBV6-7 is an ORF, and what it does is uncertain. The CDR3 is made up of 12 amino acids. V gave up 3 bases and J gave up 8 bases, with 10 bases separating them. CDR3 nucleotide sequence: TGTGCCAGCAGTTATCCAGGAGTGGGCTACACCTTC. Protein sequence: CASSYPGVGYTF.

V and J are TRBV6-5 and TRBJ2-5, with 8 bases matching TRBD2. Germline V gene sequence: CDR1 MNHEY, CDR2 SVGAGI. Trimming took 6 bases from V and 3 from J; bases not matched to a gene: 3. CDR3 length: 13 residues. CDR3 nucleotide sequence: TGTGCCAGCAGCAAGGGACTAGAAGAGACCCAGTACTTC. It is translated as CASSKGLEETQYF.

This clone was detected once. V is TRBV4-2 and J is TRBJ1-2, with D unclear. Trimming left V 0 bases short and J 3 bases short, with 11 bases between. The CDR3 covers 15 residues. Germline V CDR1 and CDR2: LGHNA, YNFKEQ. The CDR3 reads CASSQDKGADYGYTF. The DNA of the CDR3 is TGTGCCAGCAGCCAAGATAAGGGAGCCGACTATGGCTACACCTTC.

Written as DNA, the CDR3 is TGCGCCAGCAGCTTAGCGGGCAGCTCCTACGAGCAGTACTTC. This gives the protein CASSLAGSSYEQYF. The chain recombines TRBV5-1 with TRBJ2-7, with D possibly being TRBD2 (6 bases). The germline CDR1 and CDR2 sequences are SGHRS and YFSETQ. CDR3 length: 14 residues. V lost 2 bases and J 0 bases, leaving 9 bases between the germline ends.

The chain recombines TRBV5-1 with TRBJ1-1; D is undetermined. The CDR3 is 13 amino acids. The V gene lost 3 bases and the J gene lost 5 bases, with 11 bases spanning the gap. Germline V gives CDR1 SGHRS, CDR2 YFSETQ. CDR3 protein: CASSSSLQTEAFF. The CDR3, as DNA: TGCGCCAGCAGCTCCTCGCTCCAAACTGAAGCTTTCTTT.

The sample holds one count of this clone. This chain links TRBV15 with TRBJ1-5, with 10 bases matching TRBD1. The CDR3 has 18 residues. V lost 0 bases to trimming and J lost 2 bases; unmatched junction nucleotides: 7. Germline loops: CDR1 LNHNV, CDR2 YYDKDF (reference sequence). The CDR3 coding sequence is TGTGCCACCAGCAGAGATTCTGGGACAGGGGTAGGCAATCAGCCCCAGCATTTT. Residues: CATSRDSGTGVGNQPQHF.

The chain links TRBV6-6 to TRBJ2-7; no definite D call. The germline CDR1 and CDR2 sequences are MNHNY and SVGAGI (reference sequence). The V gene lost 0 bases and the J gene lost 0 bases, with 12 bases spanning the gap. The CDR3 is 16 residues long. This chain's CDR3 is CASSYSYEKSSYEQYF. In DNA, the CDR3 is TGTGCCAGCAGTTACTCGTACGAAAAGAGCTCCTACGAGCAGTACTTC.

The chain employs TRBV10-3 and TRBJ2-2; TRBD2 aligns across 7 bases. Germline CDR1 is ENHRY and CDR2 is SYGVKD. The CDR3 is 13 residues long. Trimming cost V 6 bases and J 8 bases; bases outside gene matches: 6. CDR3 DNA sequence: TGTGCCATCAGGGACACTAGCGCGGGGGAGCTGTTTTTT. Protein sequence: CAIRDTSAGELFF.

The chain carries TRBV5-6 and TRBJ1-1; D is ambiguous. Germline-derived CDR1 and CDR2 are SGHDT and YYEEEE. The V gene lost 3 bases and the J gene lost 4 bases, with 13 bases spanning the gap. This CDR3 has 14 residues. Written as DNA, the CDR3 is TGTGCCAGCAGCTGGGAGGGCTTGTTCACTGAAGCTTTCTTT. Translating it yields CASSWEGLFTEAFF.